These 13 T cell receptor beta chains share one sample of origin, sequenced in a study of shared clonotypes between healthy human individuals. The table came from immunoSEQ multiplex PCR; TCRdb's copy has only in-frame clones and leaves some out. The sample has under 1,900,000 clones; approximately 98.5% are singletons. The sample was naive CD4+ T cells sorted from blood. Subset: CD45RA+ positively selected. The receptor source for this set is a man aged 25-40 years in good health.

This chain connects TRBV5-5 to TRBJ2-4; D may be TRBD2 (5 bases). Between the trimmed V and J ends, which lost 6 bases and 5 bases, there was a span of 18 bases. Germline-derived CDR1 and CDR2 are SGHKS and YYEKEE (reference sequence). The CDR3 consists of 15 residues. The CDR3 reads CASTRGLQVENIQYF. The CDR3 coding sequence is TGTGCCAGCACCAGAGGACTTCAGGTGGAAAACATTCAGTACTTC.

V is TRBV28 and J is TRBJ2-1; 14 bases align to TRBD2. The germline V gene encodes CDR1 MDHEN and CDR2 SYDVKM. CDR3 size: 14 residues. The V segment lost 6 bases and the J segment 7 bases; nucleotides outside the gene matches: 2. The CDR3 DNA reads TGTGCCAGCAGCCGACTAGCGGGAGGGAATGAGCAGTTCTTC. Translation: CASSRLAGGNEQFF.

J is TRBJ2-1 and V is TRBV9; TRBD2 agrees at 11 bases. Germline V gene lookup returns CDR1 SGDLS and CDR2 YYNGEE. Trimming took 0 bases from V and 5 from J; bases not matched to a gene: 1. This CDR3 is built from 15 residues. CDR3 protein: CASSVVGLADNEQFF. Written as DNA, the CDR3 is TGTGCCAGCAGCGTAGTGGGACTAGCGGACAATGAGCAGTTCTTC.

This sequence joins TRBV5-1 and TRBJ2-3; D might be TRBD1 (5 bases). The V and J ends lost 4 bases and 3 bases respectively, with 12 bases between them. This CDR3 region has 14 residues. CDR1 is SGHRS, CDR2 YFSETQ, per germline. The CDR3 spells CASSIESGTDTQYF. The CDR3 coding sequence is TGCGCCAGCAGCATTGAATCAGGGACAGATACGCAGTATTTT.

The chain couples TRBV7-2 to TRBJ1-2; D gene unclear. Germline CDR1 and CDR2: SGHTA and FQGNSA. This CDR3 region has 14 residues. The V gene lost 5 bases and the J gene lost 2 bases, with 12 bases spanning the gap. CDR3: CASSQRTDNYGYTF. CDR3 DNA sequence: TGTGCCAGCAGCCAAAGGACGGACAACTATGGCTACACCTTC.

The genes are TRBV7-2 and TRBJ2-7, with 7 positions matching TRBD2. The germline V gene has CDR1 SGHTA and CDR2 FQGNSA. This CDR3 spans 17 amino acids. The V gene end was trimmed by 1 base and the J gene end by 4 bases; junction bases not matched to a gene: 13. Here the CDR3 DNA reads TGTGCCAGCAGCTTAGTAAATGGGCGAACTAGCGCTTACGAGCAGTACTTC. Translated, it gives CASSLVNGRTSAYEQYF.

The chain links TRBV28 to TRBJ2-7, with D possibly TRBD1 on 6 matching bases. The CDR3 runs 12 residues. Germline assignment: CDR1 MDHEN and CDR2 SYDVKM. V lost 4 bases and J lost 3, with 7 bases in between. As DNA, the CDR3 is TGTGCCAGCAGTTCCAGGGGCTACGAGCAGTACTTC. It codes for CASSSRGYEQYF.

The CDR3 DNA reads as TGTGCCAGTAGCATGGAGGCAGGGTGGGGTGAGCAGTTCTTC. As protein: CASSMEAGWGEQFF. The chain links TRBV19 to TRBJ2-1; D possibly matches TRBD1 or TRBD2 (5 bases each). Germline V gene sequence: CDR1 LNHDA, CDR2 SQIVND (reference sequence). The germline V and J ends were trimmed by 6 bases and 9 bases, with 18 bases remaining between them. This CDR3 has 14 amino acids.

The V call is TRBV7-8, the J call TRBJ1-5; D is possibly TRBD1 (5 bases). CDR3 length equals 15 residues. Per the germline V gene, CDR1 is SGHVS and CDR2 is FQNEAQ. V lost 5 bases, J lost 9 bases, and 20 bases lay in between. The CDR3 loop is CASSPQQGEVAPQHF. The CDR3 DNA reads TGTGCCAGCAGCCCCCAGCAGGGAGAGGTGGCGCCCCAGCATTTT. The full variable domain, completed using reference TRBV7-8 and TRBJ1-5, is GAGVSQSPRYKVAKRGQDVALRCDPISGHVSLFWYQQALGQGPEFLTYFQNEAQLDKSGLPSDRFFAERPEGSVSTLKIQRTQQEDSAVYLCASSPQQGEVAPQHFGDGTRLSIL.

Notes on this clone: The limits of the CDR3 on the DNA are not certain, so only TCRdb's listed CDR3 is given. CDR3 sequence reads: CASSSSALSNYEQYF. The chain combines TRBV28 with TRBJ2-7. Counting both end residues, the CDR3 totals 15 amino acids. The germline V gene has CDR1 MDHEN and CDR2 SYDVKM.

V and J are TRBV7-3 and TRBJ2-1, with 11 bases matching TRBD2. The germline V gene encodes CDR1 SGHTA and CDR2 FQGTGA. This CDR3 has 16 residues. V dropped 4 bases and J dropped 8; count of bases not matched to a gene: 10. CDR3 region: CASSSKGGLADDEQFF. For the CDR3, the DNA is TGTGCCAGCAGCTCGAAGGGGGGACTAGCGGATGATGAGCAGTTCTTC.

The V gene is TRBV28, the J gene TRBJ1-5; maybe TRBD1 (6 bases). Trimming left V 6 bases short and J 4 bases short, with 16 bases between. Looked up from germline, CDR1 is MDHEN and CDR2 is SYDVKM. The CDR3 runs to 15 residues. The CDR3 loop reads CASSQQGFLNQPQHF. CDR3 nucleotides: TGTGCCAGCAGCCAACAGGGTTTTTTAAATCAGCCCCAGCATTTT.

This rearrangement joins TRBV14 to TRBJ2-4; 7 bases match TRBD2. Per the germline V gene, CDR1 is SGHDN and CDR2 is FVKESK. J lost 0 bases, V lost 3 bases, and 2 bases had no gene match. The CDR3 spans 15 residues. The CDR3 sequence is CASSQGLIAKNIQYF. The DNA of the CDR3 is TGTGCCAGCAGCCAGGGACTAATAGCCAAAAACATTCAGTACTTC.